These T cell receptor beta chains were read from a single sample in a study of shared clonotypes between healthy human individuals. Generated by immunoSEQ multiplex PCR, the TCRdb table keeps only in-frame clones and is missing some. Here the sample spans roughly 500,000 clones, about 76% being singletons. The specimen was PBMCs. These receptors were obtained from a middle-aged woman in good health. Some clones in this sample may be carry-over from other donors' samples. Each CDR3 is given with its conserved first and last residue. D genes are given only for firm matches. Part of the rows lack a size; the others show once, few, many or a class for expanded clones.

d_call	v_call	j_call	clone_size	cdr3_aa	cdr3_nt
TRBD1	TRBV5-1	TRBJ2-1	.	CASSLDRGNEQFF	TGCGCCAGCAGCTTGGACAGGGGTAATGAGCAGTTCTTC
.	TRBV7-7	TRBJ2-2	.	CASSRQNTGELFF	TGTGCCAGCAGCCGACAAAACACCGGGGAGCTGTTTTTT
TRBD2	TRBV6-4	TRBJ2-1	.	CASSDVAGDYNEQFF	TGTGCCAGCAGTGACGTGGCGGGGGACTACAATGAGCAGTTCTTC
.	TRBV18	TRBJ2-7	.	CASSPRQLSFEQYF	TGTGCCAGCTCACCTAGACAGTTGAGTTTCGAGCAGTACTTC
.	TRBV11-1	TRBJ2-2	.	CASSLGGLNTGELFF	TGTGCCAGCAGCTTAGGAGGTCTGAACACCGGGGAGCTGTTTTTT
.	TRBV20-1	TRBJ2-7	.	CSASSDYEQYF	TGCAGTGCTAGTAGTGATTACGAGCAGTACTTC
TRBD2	TRBV4-2	TRBJ2-7	.	CASSQEARGGSAYEQYF	TGTGCCAGCAGCCAAGAGGCGCGCGGCGGGAGCGCGTACGAGCAGTACTTC
TRBD2	TRBV5-6	TRBJ2-5	once	CASSLRLAGGGVETQYF	TGTGCCAGCAGCCTTCGACTAGCGGGAGGGGGTGTGGAGACCCAGTACTTC
.	TRBV5-4	TRBJ2-6	.	CASSLGGGSGANVLTF	TGTGCCAGCAGCTTGGGAGGGGGCTCTGGGGCCAACGTCCTGACTTTC
TRBD1	TRBV7-3	TRBJ1-1	.	CASSPYARGAGTEAFF	TGTGCCAGCAGCCCCTACGCCAGGGGGGCGGGCACTGAAGCTTTCTTT
TRBD1	TRBV18	TRBJ1-1	.	CASSQARTGLGTEAFF	TGTGCCAGCTCACAAGCCAGGACAGGGCTAGGCACTGAAGCTTTCTTT
.	TRBV21-1	TRBJ2-3	.	CASSARPDGTDTQYF	TGTGCCAGCAGCGCTCGTCCGGACGGCACAGATACGCAGTATTTT
.	TRBV5-1	TRBJ2-3	.	CASSIDRSGTDTQYF	TGCGCCAGCAGCATCGACAGGTCCGGCACAGATACGCAGTATTTT
.	TRBV21-1	TRBJ2-7	.	CASSTTRGQGGVFEQYF	TGTGCCAGCAGCACAACCCGTGGACAGGGGGGAGTTTTTGAGCAGTACTTC
.	TRBV6-6	TRBJ1-1	.	CASSSWGGNTEAFF	TGTGCCAGCAGTTCCTGGGGGGGGAACACTGAAGCTTTCTTT
TRBD2	TRBV4-2	TRBJ2-5	.	CASSSGREEETQYF	TGTGCCAGTTCTAGCGGGAGGGAGGAGGAGACCCAGTACTTC
TRBD2	TRBV10-1	TRBJ2-7	.	CATNPKAGADEQYF	TGCGCCACCAACCCAAAAGCGGGAGCGGATGAGCAGTACTTC
.	TRBV9	TRBJ2-6	.	CASSVYSGANVLTF	TGTGCCAGCAGCGTCTACTCTGGGGCCAACGTCCTGACTTTC
.	TRBV6-4	TRBJ2-7	.	CASRRGPPQSSYEQYF	TGTGCCAGCAGGCGCGGACCGCCTCAATCCTCCTACGAGCAGTACTTC
.	TRBV2	TRBJ1-2	.	CASSLGQNYGYTF	TGCGCCAGCAGCCTAGGACAGAACTATGGCTACACCTTC
TRBD1	TRBV7-7	TRBJ1-3	.	CASTPDRGPETGNTIYF	TGTGCCAGCACCCCGGACAGGGGACCTGAAACTGGAAACACCATATATTTT
TRBD1	TRBV27	TRBJ2-7	.	CASSQGQGLSYEQYF	TGTGCCAGCAGTCAAGGACAGGGCCTATCCTACGAGCAGTACTTC
TRBD1	TRBV29-1	TRBJ2-7	.	CSVLDRGGQYF	TGCAGCGTACTGGACAGGGGAGGGCAGTACTTC
.	TRBV6-6	TRBJ1-4	.	CASPTRPFEKLFF	TGTGCCAGCCCGACAAGGCCTTTTGAAAAACTGTTTTTT
.	TRBV7-8	TRBJ2-1	.	CASSLGPYNEQFF	TGTGCCAGCAGCTTAGGACCCTACAATGAGCAGTTCTTC
.	TRBV12-5	TRBJ1-1	few	CASGLNSGTTNTEAFF	TGTGCTAGTGGTCTAAACTCCGGGACAACGAACACTGAAGCTTTCTTT
TRBD2	TRBV5-4	TRBJ2-1	.	CASSGLAGGRGSYNEQFF	TGTGCCAGCAGCGGTCTAGCGGGAGGCCGGGGCTCCTACAATGAGCAGTTCTTC
.	TRBV29-1	TRBJ2-3	.	CSVNSGDIPPDTQYF	TGCAGCGTCAACTCCGGGGATATACCTCCAGATACGCAGTATTTT
TRBD2	TRBV6-5	TRBJ2-1	.	CASSPTSGSSDEQFF	TGTGCCAGCAGCCCCACTAGCGGGAGTAGCGATGAGCAGTTCTTC
.	TRBV6-5	TRBJ1-3	.	CASSYSRGSGNTIYF	TGTGCCAGCAGTTACTCGAGGGGCTCTGGAAACACCATATATTTT
.	TRBV5-4	TRBJ2-7	.	CASSFGEGWGEQYF	TGTGCCAGCAGCTTTGGGGAAGGGTGGGGCGAGCAGTACTTC
TRBD1	TRBV19	TRBJ2-6	few	CASSPGQGRFSGANVLTF	TGTGCCAGTAGCCCAGGACAGGGCAGGTTCTCTGGGGCCAACGTCCTGACTTTC
.	TRBV21-1	TRBJ2-2	.	CASRTGKRNTGELFF	TGTGCCAGCAGAACAGGGAAGCGGAACACCGGGGAGCTGTTTTTT
TRBD2	TRBV7-3	TRBJ2-7	few	CASSLTGTSGNEQYF	TGTGCCAGCAGCTTAACTGGGACTAGCGGCAACGAGCAGTACTTC
TRBD2	TRBV19	TRBJ2-5	few	CASSTGLAGGQETQYF	TGTGCCAGTAGTACTGGACTAGCGGGAGGGCAAGAGACCCAGTACTTC
TRBD2	TRBV7-2	TRBJ2-7	.	CASRLAGSYEQYF	TGTGCCAGCAGATTAGCGGGATCCTACGAGCAGTACTTC
.	TRBV18	TRBJ2-2	.	CASSPPLGTGELFF	TGTGCCAGCTCACCGCCCCTCGGGACCGGGGAGCTGTTTTTT
TRBD1	TRBV19	TRBJ1-1	.	CASTAGTGGTQRNTEAFF	TGTGCCAGTACCGCAGGGACAGGGGGGACTCAAAGGAACACTGAAGCTTTCTTT
.	TRBV9	TRBJ2-1	.	CASSVIGSYNEQFF	TGTGCCAGCAGCGTCATTGGCTCCTACAATGAGCAGTTCTTC
.	TRBV4-3	TRBJ1-1	.	CASSQDGRGTNTEAFF	TGCGCCAGCAGCCAAGACGGGCGCGGGACGAACACTGAAGCTTTCTTT
TRBD1	TRBV2	TRBJ2-5	.	CASSGDRAETQYF	TGTGCCAGCAGTGGGGACAGGGCAGAGACCCAGTACTTC
TRBD1	TRBV11-2	TRBJ1-1	.	CASSLLDRGNTEAFF	TGTGCCAGCAGCCTATTGGACAGGGGTAACACTGAAGCTTTCTTT
TRBD1	TRBV7-3	TRBJ2-7	.	CASSLGTEYEQYF	TGTGCCAGCAGCCTAGGGACAGAATACGAGCAGTACTTC
TRBD1	TRBV27	TRBJ1-4	once	CASSRQGAQEKLFF	TGTGCCAGCAGCCGACAGGGGGCACAGGAAAAACTGTTTTTT
.	TRBV6-5	TRBJ1-4	.	CASRSRGTNEKLFF	TGTGCCAGCAGATCGAGGGGGACTAATGAAAAACTGTTTTTT
.	TRBV21-1	TRBJ2-1	.	CASTAIAGRGTSGSSYNEQFF	TGTGCCAGCACCGCTATTGCTGGCAGGGGGACTAGCGGAAGCTCCTACAATGAGCAGTTCTTC
TRBD1	TRBV29-1	TRBJ2-2	once	CSVGDRGESGELFF	TGCAGCGTAGGAGACAGGGGCGAATCCGGGGAGCTGTTTTTT
TRBD2	TRBV7-3	TRBJ2-4	.	CASSWGLAADLAKNIQYF	TGTGCCAGCAGCTGGGGACTAGCGGCCGATCTAGCCAAAAACATTCAGTACTTC